The sequence of this TCR beta chain was determined in a study of human T cells and chemical hapten exposure. Study in general: 2% DPC applied to a roughly 2 cm by roughly 2 cm arm area sensitized donors. Findings of the study overall: TCRs exceeding a frequency of 1 in 1000 stayed unchanged under DPC sensitization.

TCRdb re-called the RACE reads through MiXCR, storing one row per CDR3 protein. The sample shows 250,000 or so distinct CDR3 sequences, around 7% of them seen only once. This clonotype showed up many times. Its antigen is as yet unknown. The CDR3 extends over 12 amino acids. Trimming removed 2 bases from V and 5 bases from J, with 6 bases in between. The germline CDR1 and CDR2 sequences are SEHNR and FQNEAQ (reference sequence). Specified time point: pre-sensitization, week 0. As for treatment: therapeutic diphenylcyclopropenone sensitization with weekly scalp DPC. The receptor's source is a man between 18 and 35 years old with alopecia areata. Some clones in this sample may be carry-over from other donors' samples. The input for sequencing was whole blood, taken in connection with sensitization to the hapten diphenylcyclopropenone (DPC). V is TRBV7-9 and J is TRBJ1-2; no definite D call. DNA for the CDR3: TGTGCCAGCAGCTTAATAGCTTATGGCTACACCTTC. Encoded protein: CASSLIAYGYTF.